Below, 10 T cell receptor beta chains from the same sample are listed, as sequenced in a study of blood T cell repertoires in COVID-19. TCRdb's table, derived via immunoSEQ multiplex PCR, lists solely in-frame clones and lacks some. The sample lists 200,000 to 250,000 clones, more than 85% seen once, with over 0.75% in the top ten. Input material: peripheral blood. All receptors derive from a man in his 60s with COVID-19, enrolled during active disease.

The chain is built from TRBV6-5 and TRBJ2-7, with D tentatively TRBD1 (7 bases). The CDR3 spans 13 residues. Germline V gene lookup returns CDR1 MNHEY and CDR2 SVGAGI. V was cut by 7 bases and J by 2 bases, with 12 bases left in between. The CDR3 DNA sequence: TGTGCCAGCACCAGGGGGGAACCCTACGAGCAGTACTTC. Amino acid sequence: CASTRGEPYEQYF.

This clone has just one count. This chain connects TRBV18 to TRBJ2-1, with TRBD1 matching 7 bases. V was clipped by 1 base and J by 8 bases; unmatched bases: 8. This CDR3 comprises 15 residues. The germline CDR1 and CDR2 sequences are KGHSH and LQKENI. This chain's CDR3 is CASSPRVKGADEQFF. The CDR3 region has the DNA TGTGCCAGCTCACCACGGGTAAAGGGGGCGGATGAGCAGTTCTTC.

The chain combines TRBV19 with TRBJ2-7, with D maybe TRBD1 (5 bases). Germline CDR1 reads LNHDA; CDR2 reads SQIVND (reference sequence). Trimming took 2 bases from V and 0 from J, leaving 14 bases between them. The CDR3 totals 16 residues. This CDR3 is CASSINKQDPSYEQYF. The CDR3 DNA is TGTGCCAGTAGTATAAATAAACAGGATCCCTCCTACGAGCAGTACTTC.

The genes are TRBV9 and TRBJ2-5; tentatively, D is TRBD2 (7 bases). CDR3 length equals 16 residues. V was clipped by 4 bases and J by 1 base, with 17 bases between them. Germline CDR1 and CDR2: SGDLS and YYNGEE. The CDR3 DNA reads TGTGCCAGCAGCTCCGGTGGGGGCGGGGGCCAAGAGACCCAGTACTTC. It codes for CASSSGGGGGQETQYF.

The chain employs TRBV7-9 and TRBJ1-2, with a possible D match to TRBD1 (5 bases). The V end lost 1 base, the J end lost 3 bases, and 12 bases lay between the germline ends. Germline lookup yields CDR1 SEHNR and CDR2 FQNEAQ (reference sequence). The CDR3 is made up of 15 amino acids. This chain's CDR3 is CASSLEITGDYGYTF. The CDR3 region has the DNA TGTGCCAGCAGCTTAGAGATCACAGGCGACTATGGCTACACCTTC.

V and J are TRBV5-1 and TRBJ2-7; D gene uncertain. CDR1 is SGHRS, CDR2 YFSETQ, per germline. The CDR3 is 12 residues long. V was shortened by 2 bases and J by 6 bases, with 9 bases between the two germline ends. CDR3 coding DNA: TGCGCCAGCAGCTTCCTTAGCTCCGAGCAGTACTTC. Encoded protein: CASSFLSSEQYF.

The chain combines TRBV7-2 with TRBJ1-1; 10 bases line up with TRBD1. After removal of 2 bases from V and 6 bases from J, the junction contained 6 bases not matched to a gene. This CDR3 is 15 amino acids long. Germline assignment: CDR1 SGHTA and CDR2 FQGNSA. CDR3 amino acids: CASSLSGQGIAEAFF. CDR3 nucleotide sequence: TGTGCCAGCAGCTTATCGGGACAGGGGATCGCTGAAGCTTTCTTT.

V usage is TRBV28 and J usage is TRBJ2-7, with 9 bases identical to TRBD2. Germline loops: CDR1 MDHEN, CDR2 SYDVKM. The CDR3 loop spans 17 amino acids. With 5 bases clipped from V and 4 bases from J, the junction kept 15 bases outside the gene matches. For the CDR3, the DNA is TGTGCCAGCAGTCGCCTTAGCGGGAGCGACGTCCGGTACGAGCAGTACTTC. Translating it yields CASSRLSGSDVRYEQYF.

In DNA, the CDR3 is TGCGCCAGCAGTCAATCAACCGGGACAGGGAACTCCTACGAGCAGTACTTC. This encodes CASSQSTGTGNSYEQYF. The chain couples TRBV23-1 to TRBJ2-7; 9 bases are shared with TRBD1. TRBV23-1 is an ORF, and what it does is uncertain. There are 17 residues in the CDR3. The J segment lost 0 bases and the V segment lost 0 bases, leaving 6 bases of the junction unmatched.

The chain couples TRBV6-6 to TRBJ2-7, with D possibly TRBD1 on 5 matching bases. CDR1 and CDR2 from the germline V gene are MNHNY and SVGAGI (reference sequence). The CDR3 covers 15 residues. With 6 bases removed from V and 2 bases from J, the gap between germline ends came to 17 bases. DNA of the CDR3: TGTGCCAGCAGGAAACAGGATCCCTCCGCCTACGAGCAGTACTTC. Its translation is CASRKQDPSAYEQYF.